This T cell receptor (beta chain) was captured in a study of beta chain features in type 1 diabetes. A CD45RO/CCR7/CD25/CD127/CD95/CD27 panel sorted naive, central memory, regulatory and stem cell-like memory CD4+ cells. V lost 5 bases and J lost 1; bases outside the gene matches: 3. The CDR3 length is 14 residues. In germline, CDR1 is SGHTA, CDR2 FQGNSA. Study results and limitations: In patients and controls equally, PCR might favor templates that are shorter. A greater similarity of naive, central memory and Treg TCRB repertoires was seen among patients than among healthy donors. Fewer junction insertions and more nucleotide deletions appeared in type 1 diabetes patients. Among patients with Type 1 diabetes, TCRB CDR3s were moderately but significantly shorter in every one of the four CD4+ subsets.

This clone was counted a few times. The antigen remains unidentified. Of the isolated RNA, all was reverse transcribed, and so the sequenced material was expressed TCRB transcripts. Clones were read by immunoSEQ multiplex PCR, and TCRdb kept only the in-frame ones, dropping some. This table has 350,000 to 450,000 clones, around 12% appearing once. Input material: naive CD4+ T cells from blood. The chain has TRBV7-2 and TRBJ2-3, with 7 bases that match TRBD2. The sequence was obtained from a woman younger than 30 with type 1 diabetes. CDR3 protein: CASSPTSGTDTQYF. In DNA, the CDR3 is TGTGCCAGCAGCCCTACTAGCGGCACAGATACGCAGTATTTT.